A selection of T cell receptor beta chains follows, all from one sample in a study of T cell repertoires in cytomegalovirus infection. TCRdb analysed the reads with MiXCR anew, one entry per CDR3 protein. The sample lists hundreds of thousands of distinct CDR3 sequences, 25% to 40% occurring once. Their antigens remain unidentified. The input for sequencing was cultured CD8+ T cells from PBMCs, taken from culture after CMV antigen stimulation. These receptors were obtained from a human donor in good health (CMV status not recorded). Some clones in this sample may be carry-over from other donors' samples. Both conserved end residues are trimmed from each CDR3. The order of the fields is D gene, J gene, V gene, clone size, CDR3 protein. The D gene is left open where the match is weak. Only part of the rows carry a size: once, few, many, or a class if the clone is expanded.

.,TRBJ1-1,TRBV5-1,.,ACSENPGRNTEAF
.,TRBJ1-2,TRBV19,few,ASSMDERGYT
.,TRBJ1-1,TRBV9,.,ASSHPRGLLERRNTEAF
.,TRBJ1-1,TRBV12-3/TRBV12-4,few,ASLLEKSGTEAF
.,TRBJ1-3,TRBV5-6,once,ASSLGGPGSGNTIY
.,TRBJ1-1,TRBV12-3/TRBV12-4,many,ASSFQDSRALVNTEAF
TRBD1,TRBJ1-2,TRBV4-3,few,ASSRPGQGVYGYT
.,TRBJ2-3,TRBV19,.,ASTTSGTDTQY
TRBD1,TRBJ1-1,TRBV12-3/TRBV12-4,few,ASRTPRDRGQTEAF
.,TRBJ2-4,TRBV6-5,.,ASSYQGRYGIQY
TRBD1,TRBJ2-5,TRBV12-5,.,ASGSSGQGLETQY
.,TRBJ1-2,TRBV4-1,.,ASSQELNNRYT
.,TRBJ1-2,TRBV6-1,few,ALRRDGYT
.,TRBJ1-1,TRBV20-1,.,SASIGGLNTEAF
.,TRBJ1-3,TRBV29-1,few,SVGDFAGNTIY
TRBD1,TRBJ2-3,TRBV20-1,.,SAARGGPTDTQY
TRBD2,TRBJ2-3,TRBV10-3,.,AISESGGAVDTQY
.,TRBJ1-2,TRBV27,.,ASSLDWSGVFDGYT
TRBD2,TRBJ2-1,TRBV6-8,few,ASSSPGTSGGDEQF
.,TRBJ2-3,TRBV7-2,many,ASSLEPSVRTDTQY
.,TRBJ2-1,TRBV6-2/TRBV6-3,.,ATLGMGLTSSYNEQF
.,TRBJ1-5,TRBV25-1,once,ASSPAGVSNQPQH
TRBD2,TRBJ2-2,TRBV11-2,.,VSSLSPGLATGELF
TRBD2,TRBJ2-1,TRBV7-1,.,ASSPSRDYNNEQF
.,TRBJ2-1,TRBV7-6,few,ASSLAEGSSYNEQF
.,TRBJ1-5,TRBV13,.,ASSRRQRGNQPQH
TRBD1,TRBJ2-7,TRBV29-1,few,SVEDRGRDSLMQTEQY
TRBD1,TRBJ1-5,TRBV20-1,.,SAREGDRGYYQPQH
.,TRBJ2-5,TRBV7-9,.,ASSPTSTETQY
.,TRBJ2-2,TRBV7-8,many,ACRGPYTGELF
TRBD2,TRBJ2-3,TRBV29-1,.,SVPSGASTDTQY
.,TRBJ2-3,TRBV19,once,ASSPLRGLGDTQY
TRBD1,TRBJ2-7,TRBV5-8,few,ASSLGDRTNTYEQY
TRBD1,TRBJ1-5,TRBV19,once,ASSIRTGDSNQPQH
.,TRBJ2-5,TRBV27,.,ASSYRAGETQY
.,TRBJ1-1,TRBV2,few,ATLGGLEAF
.,TRBJ1-1,TRBV4-2,many,ASSQEPGHTVEAF
TRBD2,TRBJ2-1,TRBV19,.,ASNNSGGATEQF
.,TRBJ1-1,TRBV6-2/TRBV6-3,few,ASLIGWGTEAF
.,TRBJ1-1,TRBV12-3/TRBV12-4,.,ASRGLFITEAF
TRBD1,TRBJ2-5,TRBV28,.,ASRTHRGRLETQY
TRBD2,TRBJ2-3,TRBV6-2/TRBV6-3,.,ASSYDPTSGVTLLTDTQY
.,TRBJ2-7,TRBV5-1,.,ASGDGTSYEQY
.,TRBJ1-1,TRBV11-2,.,ASSLATIGFWAEAF
.,TRBJ2-2,TRBV4-3,few,ASSQLHGALDGELF
TRBD2,TRBJ2-3,TRBV27,.,ASSRGLAGSPKLTDTQY
.,TRBJ1-5,TRBV7-2,.,ASSLEVRVGGANQPQH
.,TRBJ1-1,TRBV6-1,few,ASSDYGEAF
.,TRBJ1-1,TRBV7-6,few,ASSLEMGGVGTEAF
.,TRBJ1-1,TRBV4-3,.,ASSQDLSGTEAF
TRBD2,TRBJ2-2,TRBV27,.,ANSHRGGGAGELF
TRBD2,TRBJ2-1,TRBV11-2,few,ASSGGADNEQF
TRBD2,TRBJ2-5,TRBV3-1,.,ASSTGWGGYQETQY